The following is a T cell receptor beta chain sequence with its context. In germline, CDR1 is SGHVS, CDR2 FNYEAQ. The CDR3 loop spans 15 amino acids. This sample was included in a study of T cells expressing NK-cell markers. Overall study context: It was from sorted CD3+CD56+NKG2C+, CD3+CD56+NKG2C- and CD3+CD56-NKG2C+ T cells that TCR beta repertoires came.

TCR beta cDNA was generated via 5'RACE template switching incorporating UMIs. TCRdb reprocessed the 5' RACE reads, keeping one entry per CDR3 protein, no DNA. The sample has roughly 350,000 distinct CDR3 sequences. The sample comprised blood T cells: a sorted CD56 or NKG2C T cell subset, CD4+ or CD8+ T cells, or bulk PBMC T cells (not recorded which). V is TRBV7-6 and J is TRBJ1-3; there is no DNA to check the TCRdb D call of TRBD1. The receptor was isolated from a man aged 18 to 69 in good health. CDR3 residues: CASTPGLIDSNTIYF.